This paragraph reports one T cell receptor beta chain. Its specific antigen is unknown. It has no much larger one-base neighbor in the sample; base qualities were not kept. This record belongs to a study of blood T cell repertoires in COVID-19 (dated by TCRdb to 2019 to 2021). For the wider study: The collaborator samples originated in the United States, Italy and Spain and spanned the acute and convalescent phases of COVID-19. The repertoires were released in a freely available public database intended as a resource for research on the immune response to SARS-CoV-2. A de-identified subject ID, COVID-19 status, age in years and sex were almost always included in the sample metadata. HLA class I and class II types, where available, came from metadata supplied by the sample provider rather than from assay-based typing. The dataset comprised deeply sampled blood TCRbeta repertoires from subjects exposed to, actively infected with, or recovered from COVID-19. The material from the prospective study consisted of cDNA or gDNA derived from T cells, B-cell-depleted T cells, or PBMCs. Samples came from the ongoing ImmuneRACE study (first 160 participants) plus 1,254 subjects from 6 global collaborators.

Collaborating institutions collected whole blood in K2EDTA tubes following their own protocols. Collaborator samples were shipped for TCRbeta analysis as frozen whole blood, isolated PBMCs, or DNA extracted from either sample type. Here is what the overall study found, with its caveats: The amount of clinical and demographic metadata varied by source and participant and was provided uncurated.

TCRbeta CDR3 regions were amplified from genomic DNA by means of the immunoSEQ Assay, a bias-controlled multiplex PCR. In the original analysis: The number of nucleated cells in each sample was estimated from the amplification of reference gene primers within the assay. Sequence reads were collapsed and filtered to measure the absolute abundance of every unique TCRbeta CDR3 rearrangement. Productive Simpson clonality was computed per sample as the square root of Simpson's diversity index over productive rearrangements. The clones in this table, taken by TCRdb from immuneACCESS, are in-frame only. Not every clone is retained; where verified, under half of the shortfall comes from an unresolved V gene, and the cause of the rest is unknown. The V and J calls and the clone size are those of that table, but D and trimming were determined from the DNA. The sample profile shows 65,000 to 75,000 clones; roughly three quarters of them were found once. About 12% of the sample is taken by the ten largest.

The CDR3 measures 15 amino acids from cysteine to phenylalanine. The kept DNA is CDR3 alone, 45 bases in frame from the first base. The rearrangement joined TRBV21-1 to TRBJ2-5; the D call in the table, TRBD2, was not verified against the DNA. TRBV21-1 is annotated as a pseudogene. The source is a human donor in a cohort sampled during active COVID-19. The sequenced sample consisted of peripheral blood. Here is the DNA: TGTGCCAGCAGCCTCCCACGGACTATGAAAGAGACCCAGTACTTC. This yields the protein CASSLPRTMKETQYF.